Presented here are 4 T cell receptor beta chains from one specimen sequenced in a study of blood T cell repertoires in COVID-19. This table comes from immunoSEQ multiplex PCR, and its TCRdb copy is limited to in-frame clones, with some not included. This sample yields about 150,000 clones, of which approximately 90% are seen a single time; roughly 3% belongs to the top ten. What was sequenced was peripheral blood. The receptor set was obtained from a woman aged 55 to 70 with active COVID-19.

This clone was observed a handful of times. This sequence joins TRBV19 and TRBJ1-5; TRBD1 aligns across 7 bases. The CDR3 loop spans 14 amino acids. Per the germline V gene, CDR1 is LNHDA and CDR2 is SQIVND (reference sequence). V trimming: 7 bases; J trimming: 3 bases; junction bases outside the gene matches: 6. The CDR3 bases are TGTGCCAGTAAACTCGGACAGGTCAATCAGCCCCAGCATTTT. Amino acid sequence: CASKLGQVNQPQHF.

V is TRBV5-4 and J is TRBJ2-7; perhaps TRBD2 as D (5 bases). This CDR3 is 16 amino acids long. Germline assignment: CDR1 SGHNT and CDR2 YYREEE (reference sequence). V was pared by 4 bases and J by 7 bases, with 24 bases between. CDR3 DNA: TGTGCCAGCAGCCCCTCGAAGAGTAGCGTGAGCCTGGAGCAGTACTTC. Translating gives CASSPSKSSVSLEQYF.

The rearrangement links TRBV20-1 to TRBJ2-3; D is uncertain. From germline, CDR1 is DFQATT and CDR2 SNEGSKA (reference sequence). The CDR3 is 15 residues long. The V and J ends lost 3 bases and 0 bases respectively, with 13 bases between them. The CDR3 DNA is TGCAGTGCTAGTTGGCGGATCTCTAGCACAGATACGCAGTATTTT. The encoded protein is CSASWRISSTDTQYF.

Only a few counts were recorded for this clone. The genes are TRBV11-1 and TRBJ2-2, with 7 nucleotides matching TRBD1. Germline V gene data show CDR1 as SGHAT and CDR2 as FQDESV (reference sequence). V shed 3 bases, J shed 3 bases, and the junction held 7 bases outside the gene matches. The CDR3 is made up of 16 amino acids. The DNA for the CDR3 is TGTGCCAGCAGCTTTCCCCCCCAGGGGGACACCGGGGAGCTGTTTTTT. Translation: CASSFPPQGDTGELFF.